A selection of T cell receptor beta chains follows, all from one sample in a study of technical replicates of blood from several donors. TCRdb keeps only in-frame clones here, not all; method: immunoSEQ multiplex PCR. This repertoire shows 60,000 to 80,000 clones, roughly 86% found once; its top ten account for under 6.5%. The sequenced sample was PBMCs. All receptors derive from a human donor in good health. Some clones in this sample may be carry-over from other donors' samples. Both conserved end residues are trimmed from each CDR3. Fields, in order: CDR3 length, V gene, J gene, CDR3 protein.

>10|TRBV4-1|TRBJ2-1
ASSPPGDEQF
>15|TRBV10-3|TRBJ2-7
AISLGTRTSGAYEQY
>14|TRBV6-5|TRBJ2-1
ASSYTTGGSRDEQF
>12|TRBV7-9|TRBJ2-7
ASSLSGTGYEQY
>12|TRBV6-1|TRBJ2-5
ASIAGGYQETQY
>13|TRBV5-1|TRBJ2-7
ASSLGGGSPYEQY
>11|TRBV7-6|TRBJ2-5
ASSSTNSETQY
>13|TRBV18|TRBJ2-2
ASSLIQGGTGELF
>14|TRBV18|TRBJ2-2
ASSRIAGGNTGELF
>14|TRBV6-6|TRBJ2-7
ASSYSGVRGEYEQY
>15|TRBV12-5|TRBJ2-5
ASGLLRDRGTQETQY
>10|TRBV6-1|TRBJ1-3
ASIFQGTSIY
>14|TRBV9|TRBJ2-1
ASSSIGASGRNEQF
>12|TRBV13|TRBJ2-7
ASSHSGRAYEQY
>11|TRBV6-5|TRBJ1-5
ASSLDRTQPQH
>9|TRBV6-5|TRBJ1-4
ASSNREKLF
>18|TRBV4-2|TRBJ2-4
ASSQEAMGGRDGAKNIQY
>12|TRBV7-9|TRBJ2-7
ASSLGQGAGEQY
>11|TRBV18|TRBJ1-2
ASSPDRGSGYT
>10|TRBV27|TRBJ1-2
ASSQTNYGYT
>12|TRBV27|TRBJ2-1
ASSLFAGGLEQF
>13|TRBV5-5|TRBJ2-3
ASSFQGNGLGTQY
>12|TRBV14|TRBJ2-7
ASSQADRAYEQY
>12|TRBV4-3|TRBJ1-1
ASSLGGGYTEAF
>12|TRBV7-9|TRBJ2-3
ASSLIQVTDTQY
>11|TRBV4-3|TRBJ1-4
ASSQDRVGGLF
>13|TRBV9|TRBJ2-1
ASSVAGTGGNEQF
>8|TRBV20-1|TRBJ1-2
SARASGYT
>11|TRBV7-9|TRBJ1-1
ASSFQENTEAF
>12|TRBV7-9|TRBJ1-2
ASSSGTEFYGYT
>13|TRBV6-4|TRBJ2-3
ASSPEVVFSDTQY
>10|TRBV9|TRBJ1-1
ASSREDTEAF
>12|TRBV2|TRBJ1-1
ASSARQGGTEAF
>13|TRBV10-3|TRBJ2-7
ATFPSAGRGIEQY
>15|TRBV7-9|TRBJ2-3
ASSPRGSGQSTDTQY
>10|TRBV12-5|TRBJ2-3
ASGAGMDTQY
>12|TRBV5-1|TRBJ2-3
ASSKGQVEDTQY
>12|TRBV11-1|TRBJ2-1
ASSLAGGPLEQF